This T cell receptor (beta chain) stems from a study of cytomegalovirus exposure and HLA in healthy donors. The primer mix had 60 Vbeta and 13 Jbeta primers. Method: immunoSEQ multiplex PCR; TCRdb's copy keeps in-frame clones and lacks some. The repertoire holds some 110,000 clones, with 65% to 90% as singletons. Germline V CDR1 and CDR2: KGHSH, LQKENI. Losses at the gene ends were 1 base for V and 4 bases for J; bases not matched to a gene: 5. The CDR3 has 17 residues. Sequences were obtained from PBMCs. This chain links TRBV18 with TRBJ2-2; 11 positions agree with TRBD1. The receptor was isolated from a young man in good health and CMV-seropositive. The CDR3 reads CASSPRTGGVGTGELFF. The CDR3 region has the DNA TGTGCCAGCTCACCACGGACAGGGGGCGTCGGCACCGGGGAGCTGTTTTTT.